This TCR beta chain derives from a study of cytomegalovirus exposure and HLA in healthy donors. About this clone itself: Its antigen is currently unknown.

Findings and caveats of the study: Overall, around 160 TCR beta chains were annotated as cytomegalovirus-associated. According to an earlier analysis, most TCR beta V segments yielded productive rearrangements about 90% or about 30% of the time. Available immune exposure information was restricted to CMV serostatus only.

The primer mix had 60 Vbeta and 13 Jbeta primers. Sequencing was performed with immunoSEQ multiplex PCR; in TCRdb, only in-frame clones are kept and a portion is missing. The specimen's table records about 55,000 clones. Germline V gene lookup returns CDR1 ENHRY and CDR2 SYGVKD. This CDR3 is built from 17 residues. V shed 3 bases, J shed 0 bases, and the junction held 5 bases outside the gene matches. The sequence derives from a woman aged 60-75 years in good health and CMV-seropositive. Sequencing was done on a sample of PBMCs. The genes are TRBV10-3 and TRBJ2-3; 11 nucleotides align to TRBD2. The CDR3 spells CAISDLAGGPSTDTQYF. DNA of the CDR3: TGTGCCATCAGTGACCTAGCGGGGGGACCAAGCACAGATACGCAGTATTTT.